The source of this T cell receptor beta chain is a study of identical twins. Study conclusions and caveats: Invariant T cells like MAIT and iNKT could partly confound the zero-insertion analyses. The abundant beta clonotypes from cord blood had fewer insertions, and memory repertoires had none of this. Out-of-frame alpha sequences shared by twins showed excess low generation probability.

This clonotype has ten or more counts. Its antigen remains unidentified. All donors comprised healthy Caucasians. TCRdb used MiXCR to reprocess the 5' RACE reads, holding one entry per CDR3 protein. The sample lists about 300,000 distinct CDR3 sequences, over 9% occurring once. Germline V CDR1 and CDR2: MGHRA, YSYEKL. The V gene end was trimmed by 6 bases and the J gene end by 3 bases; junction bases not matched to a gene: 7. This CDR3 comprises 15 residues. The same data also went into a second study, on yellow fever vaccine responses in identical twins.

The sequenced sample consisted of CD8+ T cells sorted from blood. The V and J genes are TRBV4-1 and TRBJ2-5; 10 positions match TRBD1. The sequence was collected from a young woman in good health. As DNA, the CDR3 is TGCGCCAGCAGTCATCCCGGGACAGGGGAAGAGACCCAGTACTTC. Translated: CASSHPGTGEETQYF.